The 20 T cell receptor gamma chains below come from one sample, sequenced in a study of gamma-delta T cells after stem cell transplantation. TCRdb redid clone calling on the RT-PCR reads using CATT. The sample holds a few thousand gamma-chain clones, nearly 5% seen once. Sample: gamma-delta T cells. The source is a human donor. It is not recorded whose cells these are; they may come from a transplant donor.

This clone is medium-sized in the sample. The rearrangement links TRGV9 to TRGJ1 or TRGJ2. The CDR3 extends over 15 amino acids. V trimming: 3 bases; J trimming: 0 bases; junction bases outside the gene matches: 8. CDR1 GITISATS and CDR2 ISYDGTV come from the germline V gene (reference sequence). CDR3 residues: CALWEQPPNYYKKLF. Here the CDR3 DNA reads TGTGCCTTGTGGGAGCAACCACCGAATTATTATAAGAAACTCTTT.

This clone was counted only a few times. The chain couples TRGV9 to TRGJP. CDR1 is GITISATS and CDR2 is ISYDGTV in the germline V gene (reference sequence). This CDR3 is built from 17 residues. V lost 3 bases, J lost 4 bases, and 6 bases stayed unmatched. The CDR3 DNA reads as TGTGCCTTGTGGGAGACCCCCCAAGAGTTGGGCAAAAAAATCAAGGTATTT. This translates into CALWETPQELGKKIKVF.

This clone is medium-sized (0.01 to 0.1%) within its sample. This CDR3 reads CALWEEYYKKLF. The CDR3 DNA follows: TGTGCCTTGTGGGAGGAGTATTATAAGAAACTCTTT. The chain uses TRGV9 and TRGJ1 or TRGJ2. The CDR3 is 12 residues long. After removal of 2 bases from V and 4 bases from J, the junction contained 2 bases not matched to a gene. Looked up from germline, CDR1 is GITISATS and CDR2 is ISYDGTV (reference sequence).

This clone ranks as medium-sized. V and J are TRGV9 and TRGJ1 or TRGJ2. This CDR3 comprises 14 residues. With V trimmed by 0 bases and J by 3 bases, 5 bases remained unmatched. The germline CDR1 and CDR2 sequences are GITISATS and ISYDGTV (reference sequence). The CDR3 region is CALWEVPSYYKKLF. CDR3 nucleotides: TGTGCCTTGTGGGAGGTGCCCTCTTATTATAAGAAACTCTTT.

This clone was observed once. Compared with germline, one end of the junction differs, possibly owing to a read error. V usage is TRGV9 and J usage is TRGJP. The CDR3 is 19 residues long. CDR1 is GITISATS, CDR2 ISYDGTV, per germline (reference sequence). The CDR3 loop reads CALWEVPTRQELGKKIEVF. The CDR3 bases are TGTGCCTTGTGGGAGGTGCCAACCCGGCAAGAGTTGGGCAAAAAAATCGAGGTATTT.

In its sample, this clone is medium-sized. V usage is TRGV9 and J usage is TRGJ1 or TRGJ2. Unmatched junction bases numbered 13, after V lost 1 base and J lost 10 bases. The CDR3 is 14 amino acids. Germline loops: CDR1 GITISATS, CDR2 ISYDGTV (reference sequence). In DNA, the CDR3 is TGTGCCTTGTGGGAGGTTAAGGTTGTGCCCAAGAAACTCTTT. Protein product: CALWEVKVVPKKLF.

As concerns this clone: The junction and the germline gene differ at one end; a read error may be behind it. V and J are TRGV9 and TRGJP. CDR3 length equals 18 residues. The germline CDR1 and CDR2 sequences are GITISATS and ISYDGTV (reference sequence). The CDR3 DNA sequence: TGTGCCTTGCGGGAGGTGTATAGATCGGAGTTGAGCAAAAAAATCAAGGTATTT. It yields the protein CALREVYRSELSKKIKVF.

This sequence joins TRGV9 and TRGJ1 or TRGJ2. Trimming took 11 bases from V and 13 from J; bases not matched to a gene: 17. This CDR3 is built from 11 residues. In germline, CDR1 is GITISATS, CDR2 ISYDGTV (reference sequence). DNA for the CDR3: TGTGCCTCCCACCGGGGTAAGATCAAACTCTTT. It specifies CASHRGKIKLF.

The chain has TRGV9 and TRGJP. Germline values: CDR1 GITISATS, CDR2 ISYDGTV (reference sequence). CDR3 length equals 17 residues. With V trimmed by 2 bases and J by 7 bases, 8 bases remained unmatched. The CDR3 sequence is CALWEGARELGKKIKVF. The CDR3 nucleotides read TGTGCCTTGTGGGAGGGCGCCCGGGAGTTGGGCAAAAAAATCAAGGTATTT.

This clone is judged large (0.1 to 1%). Other nucleotide sequences in the sample specify the same CDR3. The CDR3 reads CATWDREYKKLF. DNA of the CDR3: TGTGCCACCTGGGACAGAGAATATAAGAAACTCTTT. The chain is built from TRGV3 and TRGJ1 or TRGJ2. CDR1 VTNTFY and CDR2 YDVSTARD come from the germline V gene (reference sequence). CDR3 size: 12 residues. V was clipped by 1 base and J by 7 bases; unmatched bases: 4.

This clone rates as medium-sized (0.01 to 0.1%). The V call is TRGV9, the J call TRGJ1 or TRGJ2. Trimming cost V 0 bases and J 10 bases; bases outside gene matches: 3. Germline-derived CDR1 and CDR2 are GITISATS and ISYDGTV (reference sequence). CDR3 size: 11 residues. CDR3 DNA: TGTGCCTTGTGGGAGGTGAAGAAGAAACTCTTT. It translates to CALWEVKKKLF.

This clone was observed a handful of times. The protein TCRdb gives is from a much larger clone and does not agree with this DNA's translation at residue 6, likely a read error; the protein shown here comes from the DNA. The chain has TRGV9 and TRGJ1 or TRGJ2. The V segment lost 2 bases and the J segment 9 bases; nucleotides outside the gene matches: 13. This CDR3 spans 14 amino acids. Germline loops: CDR1 GITISATS, CDR2 ISYDGTV (reference sequence). Here the CDR3 reads CALWEASLRVKKLF. The DNA for the CDR3 is TGTGCCTTGTGGGAGGCGTCGTTAAGGGTTAAGAAACTCTTT.

This clone has just a few counts. A much larger clone lies one base from this, so it may be a read error. The chain has TRGV9 and TRGJ1 or TRGJ2. Germline loops: CDR1 GITISATS, CDR2 ISYDGTV (reference sequence). The CDR3 is 16 amino acids. CDR3 sequence (DNA): TGTGCCCTGTGGGAGGTGCATGTATACTATTATTATAAGAAACTCTTT. Translating it yields CALWEVHVYYYYKKLF.

This clone was seen a few times. This chain links TRGV9 with TRGJ1 or TRGJ2. J gave up 12 bases and V 0 bases, and 2 bases lay outside the gene matches. Germline V gives CDR1 GITISATS, CDR2 ISYDGTV (reference sequence). CDR3 length equals 10 residues. The CDR3 nucleotides read TGTGCCTTGTGGGAGGTGTGGAAACTCTTT. Encoded protein: CALWEVWKLF.

The sample holds a few counts of this clone. The rearrangement joins TRGV9 to TRGJ1 or TRGJ2. The V gene's germline CDR1 is GITISATS and CDR2 ISYDGTV (reference sequence). This CDR3 has 13 amino acids. V shed 0 bases, J shed 10 bases, and the junction held 9 bases outside the gene matches. The CDR3: CALWEVKAEKKLF. Written as DNA, the CDR3 is TGTGCCTTGTGGGAGGTGAAAGCGGAGAAGAAACTCTTT.

In its sample, this clone was seen a few times. The V call is TRGV9, the J call TRGJ1 or TRGJ2. The CDR3 has 12 amino acids. Germline CDR1 GITISATS, CDR2 ISYDGTV (reference sequence). Unmatched junction bases numbered 7, after V lost 5 bases and J lost 6 bases. The CDR3 sequence is CALWVLGYKKLF. CDR3 nucleotides: TGTGCCTTGTGGGTATTGGGTTATAAGAAACTCTTT.

A note on this clone: This sequence may be a read error, since a much larger clone differs from it by one base. The sample holds other DNA sequences that translate to the same CDR3. The chain uses TRGV9 and TRGJP. Germline trimming cut 0 bases from V and 7 bases from J; bases unmatched to any gene: 6. The germline V gene encodes CDR1 GITISATS and CDR2 ISYDGTV (reference sequence). This CDR3 spans 17 amino acids. The CDR3 here is CALWEVIRELGKKIKVF. CDR3 DNA sequence: TGTGCCTTGTGGGAGGTGATAAGGGAGTTGGGCAAAAAAATCAAGGTATTT.

With respect to this clone: Other DNA sequences in the sample encode the same CDR3. The chain couples TRGV9 to TRGJP. From germline, CDR1 is GITISATS and CDR2 ISYDGTV (reference sequence). The CDR3 extends over 16 amino acids. V dropped 0 bases and J dropped 11; count of bases not matched to a gene: 7. CDR3 nucleotide sequence: TGTGCCTTGTGGGAGGTGCGGGAACTGGGCAAAAAAATCAAGGTATTT. Amino acids: CALWEVRELGKKIKVF.

Judged by abundance, this clone is medium-sized (0.01 to 0.1%). The same CDR3 can be traced to other DNA sequences in this sample. V is TRGV9 and J is TRGJP. Germline V gives CDR1 GITISATS, CDR2 ISYDGTV (reference sequence). This CDR3 has 18 residues. With V trimmed by 0 bases and J by 7 bases, 9 bases remained unmatched. The CDR3 nucleotides are TGTGCCTTGTGGGAGGTGCAAGTCCGCGAGTTGGGCAAAAAAATCAAGGTATTT. Translation: CALWEVQVRELGKKIKVF.

V is TRGV9 and J is TRGJ1 or TRGJ2. This CDR3 contains 11 residues. V dropped 4 bases and J dropped 6; count of bases not matched to a gene: 3. Looked up from germline, CDR1 is GITISATS and CDR2 is ISYDGTV (reference sequence). The CDR3 DNA is TGTGCCTTGTGGGATCGTTATAAGAAACTCTTT. Protein: CALWDRYKKLF.